The T cell receptor beta chain described here comes from a study of T cell responses to AZD1222 COVID-19 vaccine. In the study overall: It was second doses at about 4 or about 12 weeks that were pooled.

Profiling relied on immunoSEQ multiplex PCR, and the TCRdb table lists in-frame clones only, not all of them. This table has tens of thousands of clones, roughly three quarters appearing once. Findings and limits, study-wide: Baseline seropositivity characterized only a handful of AZD1222 recipients.

To note about this clone: Its antigen is currently unknown.

The source is an adult in good health. The sample was peripheral blood, taken on day 0 of AZD1222 vaccination.

CDR3 sequence: CAWRGQGRDEQFF. CDR3 coding DNA: TGTGCCTGGAGAGGACAGGGGAGAGATGAGCAGTTCTTC. The chain has TRBV30 and TRBJ2-1; TRBD1 aligns across 9 bases. The CDR3 is 13 residues long. The germline V gene has CDR1 GTSNPN and CDR2 SVGIG (reference sequence). With 3 bases clipped from V and 8 bases from J, the junction kept 5 bases outside the gene matches.